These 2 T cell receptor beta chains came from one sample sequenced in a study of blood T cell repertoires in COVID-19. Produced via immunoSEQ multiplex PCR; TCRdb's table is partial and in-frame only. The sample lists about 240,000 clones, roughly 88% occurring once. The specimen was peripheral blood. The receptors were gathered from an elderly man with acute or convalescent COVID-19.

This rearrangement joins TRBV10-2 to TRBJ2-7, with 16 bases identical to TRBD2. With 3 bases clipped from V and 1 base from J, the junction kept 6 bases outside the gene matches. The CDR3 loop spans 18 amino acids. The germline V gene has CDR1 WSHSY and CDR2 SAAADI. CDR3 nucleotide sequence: TGCGCCAGCAGTGATCCCCCGGGACTAGCGGGGGGGTCCTACGAGCAGTACTTC. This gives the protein CASSDPPGLAGGSYEQYF.

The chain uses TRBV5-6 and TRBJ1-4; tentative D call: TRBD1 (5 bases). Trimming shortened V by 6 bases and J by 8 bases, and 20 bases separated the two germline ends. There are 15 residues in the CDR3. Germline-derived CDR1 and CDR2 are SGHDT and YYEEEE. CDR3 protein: CASTLSVTGLEKLFF. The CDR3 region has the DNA TGTGCCAGCACCCTCTCAGTCACAGGTCTGGAAAAACTGTTTTTT. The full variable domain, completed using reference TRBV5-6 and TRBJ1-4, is DAGVTQSPTHLIKTRGQQVTLRCSPKSGHDTVSWYQQALGQGPQFIFQYYEEEERQRGNFPDRFSGHQFPNYSSELNVNALLLGDSALYLCASTLSVTGLEKLFFGSGTQLSVL.